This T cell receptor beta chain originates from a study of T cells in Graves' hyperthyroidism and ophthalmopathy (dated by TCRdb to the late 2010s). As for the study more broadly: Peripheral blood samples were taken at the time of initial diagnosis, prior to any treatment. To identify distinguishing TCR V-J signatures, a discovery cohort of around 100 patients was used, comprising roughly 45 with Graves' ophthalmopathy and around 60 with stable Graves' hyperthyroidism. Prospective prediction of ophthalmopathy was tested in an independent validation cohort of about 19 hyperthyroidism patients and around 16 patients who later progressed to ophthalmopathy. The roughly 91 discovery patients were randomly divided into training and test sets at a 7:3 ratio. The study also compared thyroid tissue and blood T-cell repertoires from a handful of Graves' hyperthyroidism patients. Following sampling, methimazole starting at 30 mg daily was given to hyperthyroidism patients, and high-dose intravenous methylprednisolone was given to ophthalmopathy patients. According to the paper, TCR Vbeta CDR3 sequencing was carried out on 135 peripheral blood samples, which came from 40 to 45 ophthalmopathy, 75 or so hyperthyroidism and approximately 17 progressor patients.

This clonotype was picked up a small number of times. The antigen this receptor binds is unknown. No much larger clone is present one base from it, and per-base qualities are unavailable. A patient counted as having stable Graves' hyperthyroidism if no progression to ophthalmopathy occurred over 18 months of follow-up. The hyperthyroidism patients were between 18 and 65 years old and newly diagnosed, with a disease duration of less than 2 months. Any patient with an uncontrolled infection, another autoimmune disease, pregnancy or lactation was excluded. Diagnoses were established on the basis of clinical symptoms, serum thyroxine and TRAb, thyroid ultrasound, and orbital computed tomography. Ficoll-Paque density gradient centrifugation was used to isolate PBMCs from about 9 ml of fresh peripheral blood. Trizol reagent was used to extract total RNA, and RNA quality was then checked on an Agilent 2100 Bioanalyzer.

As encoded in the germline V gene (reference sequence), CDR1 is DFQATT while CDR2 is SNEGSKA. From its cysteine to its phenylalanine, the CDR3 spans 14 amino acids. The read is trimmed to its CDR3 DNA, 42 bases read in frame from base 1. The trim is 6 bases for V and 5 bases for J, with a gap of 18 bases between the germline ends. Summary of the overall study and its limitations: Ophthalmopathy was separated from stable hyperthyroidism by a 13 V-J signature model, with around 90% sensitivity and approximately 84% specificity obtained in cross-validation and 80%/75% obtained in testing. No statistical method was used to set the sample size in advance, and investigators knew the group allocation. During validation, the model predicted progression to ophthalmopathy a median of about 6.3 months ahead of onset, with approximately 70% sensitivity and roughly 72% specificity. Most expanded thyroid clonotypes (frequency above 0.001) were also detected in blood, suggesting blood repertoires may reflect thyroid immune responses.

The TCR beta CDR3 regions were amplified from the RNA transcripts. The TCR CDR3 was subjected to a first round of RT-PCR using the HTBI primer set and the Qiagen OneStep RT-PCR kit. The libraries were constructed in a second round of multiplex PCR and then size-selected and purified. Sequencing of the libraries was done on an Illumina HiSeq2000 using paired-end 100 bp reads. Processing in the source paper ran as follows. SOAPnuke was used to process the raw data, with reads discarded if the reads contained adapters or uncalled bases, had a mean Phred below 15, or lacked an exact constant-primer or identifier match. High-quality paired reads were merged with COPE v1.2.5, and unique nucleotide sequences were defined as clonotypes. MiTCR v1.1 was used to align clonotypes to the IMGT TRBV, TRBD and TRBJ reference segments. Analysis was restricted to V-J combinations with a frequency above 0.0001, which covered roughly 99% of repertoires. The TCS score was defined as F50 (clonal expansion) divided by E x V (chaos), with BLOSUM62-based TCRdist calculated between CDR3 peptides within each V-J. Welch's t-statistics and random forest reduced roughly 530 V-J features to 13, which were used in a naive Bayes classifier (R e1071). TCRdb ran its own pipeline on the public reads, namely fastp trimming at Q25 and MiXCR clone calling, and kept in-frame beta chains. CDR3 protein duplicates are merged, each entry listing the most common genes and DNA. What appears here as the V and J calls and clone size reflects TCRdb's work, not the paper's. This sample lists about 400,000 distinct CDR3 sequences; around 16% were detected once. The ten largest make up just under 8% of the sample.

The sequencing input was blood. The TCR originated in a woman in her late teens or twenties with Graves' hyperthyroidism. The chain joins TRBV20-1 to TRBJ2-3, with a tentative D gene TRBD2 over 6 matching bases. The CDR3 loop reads CSATGVTLGDTQYF. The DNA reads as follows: TGCAGTGCGACGGGAGTCACCCTAGGAGATACGCAGTATTTT.